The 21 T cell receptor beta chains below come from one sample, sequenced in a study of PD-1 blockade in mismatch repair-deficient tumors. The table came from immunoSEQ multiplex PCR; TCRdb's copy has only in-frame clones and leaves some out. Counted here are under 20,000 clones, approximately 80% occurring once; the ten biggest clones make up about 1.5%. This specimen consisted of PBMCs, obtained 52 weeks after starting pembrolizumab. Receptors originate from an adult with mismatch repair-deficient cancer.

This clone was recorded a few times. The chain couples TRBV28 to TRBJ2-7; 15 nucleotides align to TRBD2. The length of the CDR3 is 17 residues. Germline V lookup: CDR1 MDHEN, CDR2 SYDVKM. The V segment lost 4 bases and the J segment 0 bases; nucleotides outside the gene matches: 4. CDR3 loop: CASSSWTSGRVSYEQYF. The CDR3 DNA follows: TGTGCCAGCAGTTCCTGGACTAGCGGGAGGGTCTCCTACGAGCAGTACTTC.

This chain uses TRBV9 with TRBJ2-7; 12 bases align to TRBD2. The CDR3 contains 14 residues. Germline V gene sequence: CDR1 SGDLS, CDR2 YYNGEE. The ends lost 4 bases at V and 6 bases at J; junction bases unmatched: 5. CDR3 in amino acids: CASSTASGRAEQYF. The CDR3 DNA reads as TGTGCCAGCAGCACGGCTAGCGGGAGGGCCGAGCAGTACTTC.

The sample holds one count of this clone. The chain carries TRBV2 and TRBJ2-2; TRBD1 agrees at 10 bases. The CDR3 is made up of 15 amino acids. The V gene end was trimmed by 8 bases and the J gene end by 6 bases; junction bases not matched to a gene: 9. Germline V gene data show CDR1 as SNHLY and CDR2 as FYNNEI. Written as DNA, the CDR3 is TGTGCCAGCTCCGACAGGGGGCGCGTCGCCGGGGAGCTGTTTTTT. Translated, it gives CASSDRGRVAGELFF.

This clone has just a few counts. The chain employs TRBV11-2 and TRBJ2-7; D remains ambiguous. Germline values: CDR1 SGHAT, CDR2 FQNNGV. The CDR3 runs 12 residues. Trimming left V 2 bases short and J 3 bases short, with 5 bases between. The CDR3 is CASSLTGYEQYF. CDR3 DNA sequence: TGTGCCAGCAGCTTAACCGGCTACGAGCAGTACTTC.

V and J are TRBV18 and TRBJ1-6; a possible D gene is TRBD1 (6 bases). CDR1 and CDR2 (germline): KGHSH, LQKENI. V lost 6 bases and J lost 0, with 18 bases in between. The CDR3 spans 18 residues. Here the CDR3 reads CASSQLPQGNSYNSPLHF. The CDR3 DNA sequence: TGTGCCAGCTCGCAACTTCCACAGGGCAACTCCTATAATTCACCCCTCCACTTT.

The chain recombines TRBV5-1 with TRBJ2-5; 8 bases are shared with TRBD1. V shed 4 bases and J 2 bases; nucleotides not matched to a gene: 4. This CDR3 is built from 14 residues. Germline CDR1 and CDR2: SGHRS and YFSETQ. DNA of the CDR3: TGCGCCAGCAGCCTAGGACAGGGTCAAGAGACCCAGTACTTC. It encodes CASSLGQGQETQYF. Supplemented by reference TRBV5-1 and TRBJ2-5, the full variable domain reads KAGVTQTPRYLIKTRGQQVTLSCSPISGHRSVSWYQQTPGQGLQFLFEYFSETQRNKGNFPGRFSGRQFSNSRSEMNVSTLELGDSALYLCASSLGQGQETQYFGPGTRLLVL.

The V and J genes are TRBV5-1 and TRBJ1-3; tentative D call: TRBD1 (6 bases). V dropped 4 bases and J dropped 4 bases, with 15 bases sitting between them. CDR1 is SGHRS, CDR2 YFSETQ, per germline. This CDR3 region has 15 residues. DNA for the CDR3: TGCGCCAGCAGCCGTTCGGGGGGGCGCGGAAACACCATATATTTT. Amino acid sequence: CASSRSGGRGNTIYF.

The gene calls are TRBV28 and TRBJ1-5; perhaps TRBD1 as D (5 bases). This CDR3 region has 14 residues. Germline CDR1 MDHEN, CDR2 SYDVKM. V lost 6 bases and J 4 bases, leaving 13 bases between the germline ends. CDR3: CASRAGGWNQPQHF. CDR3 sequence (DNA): TGTGCCAGCAGGGCTGGGGGGTGGAATCAGCCCCAGCATTTT.

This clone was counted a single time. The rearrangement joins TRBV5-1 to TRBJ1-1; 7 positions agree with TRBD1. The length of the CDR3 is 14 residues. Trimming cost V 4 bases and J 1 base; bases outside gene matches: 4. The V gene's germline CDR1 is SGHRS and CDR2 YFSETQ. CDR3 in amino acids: CASSPWTGNTEAFF. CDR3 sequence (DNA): TGCGCCAGCAGCCCCTGGACAGGGAACACTGAAGCTTTCTTT.

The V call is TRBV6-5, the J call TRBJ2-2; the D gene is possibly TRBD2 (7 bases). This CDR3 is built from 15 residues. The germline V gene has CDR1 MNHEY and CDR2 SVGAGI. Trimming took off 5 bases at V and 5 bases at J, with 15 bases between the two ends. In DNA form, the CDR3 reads TGTGCCAGCAGTACAACCAGGGGAGGGACCGGGGAGCTGTTTTTT. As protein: CASSTTRGGTGELFF.

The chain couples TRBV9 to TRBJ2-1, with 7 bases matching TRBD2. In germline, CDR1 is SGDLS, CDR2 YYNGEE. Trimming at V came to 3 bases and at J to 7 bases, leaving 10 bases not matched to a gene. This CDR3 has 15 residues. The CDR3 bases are TGTGCCAGCAGCGCCGGGACTATTACAACGAATGAGCAGTTCTTC. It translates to CASSAGTITTNEQFF. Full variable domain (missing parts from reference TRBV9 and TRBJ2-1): DSGVTQTPKHLITATGQRVTLRCSPRSGDLSVYWYQQSLDQGLQFLIQYYNGEERAKGNILERFSAQQFPDLHSELNLSSLELGDSALYFCASSAGTITTNEQFFGPGTRLTVL.

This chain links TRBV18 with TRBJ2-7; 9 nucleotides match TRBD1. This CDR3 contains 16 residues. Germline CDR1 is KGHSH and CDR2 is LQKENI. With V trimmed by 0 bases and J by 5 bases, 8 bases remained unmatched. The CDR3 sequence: CASSPPGGGQGNEQYF. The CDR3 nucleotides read TGTGCCAGCTCACCACCTGGGGGGGGACAGGGTAACGAGCAGTACTTC.

The DNA of the CDR3 is TGTGCCAGCAGCTACAGGGGCCACTGGGGTGAGACCCAGTACTTC. This sequence encodes CASSYRGHWGETQYF. This rearrangement joins TRBV7-9 to TRBJ2-5; 7 positions match TRBD1. Germline CDR1 and CDR2: SEHNR and FQNEAQ (reference sequence). This CDR3 comprises 15 residues. Unmatched junction bases numbered 10, after V lost 4 bases and J lost 5 bases.

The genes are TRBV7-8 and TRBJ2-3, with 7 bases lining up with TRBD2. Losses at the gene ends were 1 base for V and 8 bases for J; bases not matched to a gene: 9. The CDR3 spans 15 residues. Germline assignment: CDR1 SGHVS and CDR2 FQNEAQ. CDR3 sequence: CASSLEGRERGTQYF. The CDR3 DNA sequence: TGTGCCAGCAGCTTAGAAGGGCGGGAGCGAGGTACGCAGTATTTT.

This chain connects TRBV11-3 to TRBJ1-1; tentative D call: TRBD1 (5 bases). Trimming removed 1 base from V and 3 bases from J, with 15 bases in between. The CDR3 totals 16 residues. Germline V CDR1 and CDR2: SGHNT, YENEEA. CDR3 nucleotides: TGTGCCAGCAGCTTAGTAGGTAAACAGGCCTACACTGAAGCTTTCTTT. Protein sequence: CASSLVGKQAYTEAFF.

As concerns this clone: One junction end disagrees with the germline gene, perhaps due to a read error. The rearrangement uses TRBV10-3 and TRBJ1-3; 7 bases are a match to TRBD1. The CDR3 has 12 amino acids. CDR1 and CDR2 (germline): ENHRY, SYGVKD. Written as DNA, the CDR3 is TGTGCCATCAGGGGACAGAGAAATACCATATATTTT. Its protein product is CAIRGQRNTIYF.

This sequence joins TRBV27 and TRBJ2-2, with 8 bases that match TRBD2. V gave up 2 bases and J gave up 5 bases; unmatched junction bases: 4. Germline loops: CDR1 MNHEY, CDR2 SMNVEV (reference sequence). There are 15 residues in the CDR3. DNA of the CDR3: TGTGCCAGCAGTTTAATCGCGGGAGGTACCGGGGAGCTGTTTTTT. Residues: CASSLIAGGTGELFF.

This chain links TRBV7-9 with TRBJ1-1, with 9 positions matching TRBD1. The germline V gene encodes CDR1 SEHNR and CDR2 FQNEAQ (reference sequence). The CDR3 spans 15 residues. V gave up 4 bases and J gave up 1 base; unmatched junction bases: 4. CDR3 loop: CASSSPDRGNTEAFF. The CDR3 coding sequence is TGTGCCAGCAGCTCACCGGACAGGGGGAACACTGAAGCTTTCTTT.

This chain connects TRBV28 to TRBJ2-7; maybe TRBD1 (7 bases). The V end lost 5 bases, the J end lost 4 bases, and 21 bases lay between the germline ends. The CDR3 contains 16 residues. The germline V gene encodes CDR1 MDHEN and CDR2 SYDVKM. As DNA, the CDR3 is TGTGCCAGCAGTACGCCCCCCCATCAGGGGGGTTACGAGCAGTACTTC. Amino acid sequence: CASSTPPHQGGYEQYF.

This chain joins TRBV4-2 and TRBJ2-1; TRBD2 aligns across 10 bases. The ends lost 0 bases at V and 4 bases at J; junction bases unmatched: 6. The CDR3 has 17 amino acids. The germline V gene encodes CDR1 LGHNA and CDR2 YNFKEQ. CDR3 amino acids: CASSQESASGRYNEQFF. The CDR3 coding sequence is TGTGCCAGCAGCCAAGAGTCGGCTAGCGGGAGATACAATGAGCAGTTCTTC.

The CDR3 DNA is TGTGCCTGGAGTGTACGTGGCGGGGGGGTTTACAATGAGCAGTTCTTC. It yields the protein CAWSVRGGGVYNEQFF. The gene calls are TRBV30 and TRBJ2-1; TRBD2 agrees at 9 bases. This CDR3 contains 16 residues. V lost 0 bases and J lost 4; bases outside the gene matches: 7. CDR1 and CDR2 from the germline V gene are GTSNPN and SVGIG (reference sequence).